The 15 T cell receptor beta chains below come from one sample, sequenced in a study of T-cell reconstitution after alpha-beta-depleted transplantation in children. Unique molecular identifiers were used in preparing the TCRbeta library. TCRdb reprocessed the PCR reads via MiXCR and lists one record per CDR3 protein. The sample gives around 380,000 distinct CDR3 sequences, approximately 10% of which show up once; approximately 5% is in the top ten. Material: PBMCs from the stem cell graft donor, obtained from the stem cell graft. Every receptor here comes from a human donor who donated a stem cell graft to a child with acute myeloid leukemia.

The chain joins TRBV7-6 to TRBJ2-1; D call uncertain. Trimming cost V 1 base and J 0 bases, with 4 bases left between them. CDR1 and CDR2 from the germline V gene are SGHVS and FNYEAQ. The CDR3 loop spans 14 amino acids. The CDR3 loop is CASSLEFSYNEQFF. CDR3 in DNA: TGTGCCAGCAGCTTAGAATTCTCCTACAATGAGCAGTTCTTC.

This clonotype was seen ten or more times. The rearrangement joins TRBV9 to TRBJ2-1, with a possible D match to TRBD1 (5 bases). The CDR3 has 17 residues. The germline CDR1 and CDR2 sequences are SGDLS and YYNGEE. V dropped 4 bases and J dropped 4 bases, with 21 bases sitting between them. The DNA of the CDR3 is TGTGCCAGCAGCCACAACCCCGACAGCGCTAAATACAATGAGCAGTTCTTC. Residues: CASSHNPDSAKYNEQFF.

This clonotype was counted between two and nine times. The chain links TRBV3-1 to TRBJ2-3; D is undetermined. This CDR3 has 12 amino acids. V shed 4 bases and J shed 8 bases, with 10 bases lying between them. Germline V lookup: CDR1 LGHDT, CDR2 YNNKEL (reference sequence). The CDR3 loop reads CASSPSVGTQYF. The CDR3 DNA follows: TGTGCCAGCAGCCCCTCGGTGGGTACGCAGTATTTT.

There are many counts of this clonotype. J is TRBJ1-5 and V is TRBV29-1, with TRBD1 as a possible D gene (6 bases). The CDR3 is 13 amino acids. Germline V gene sequence: CDR1 SQVTM, CDR2 ANQGSEA. The V and J ends lost 4 bases and 5 bases respectively, with 12 bases between them. Here the CDR3 reads CSVVTGFDQPQHF. The CDR3 nucleotides read TGCAGCGTTGTAACAGGGTTCGATCAGCCCCAGCATTTT.

The CDR3 reads CASSFPTSGGQETQYF. As DNA, the CDR3 is TGTGCCAGCAGTTTTCCGACTAGCGGGGGCCAAGAGACCCAGTACTTC. V usage is TRBV12-3 or TRBV12-4 and J usage is TRBJ2-5, with 12 bases identical to TRBD2. This CDR3 is 16 amino acids long. After removal of 3 bases from V and 1 base from J, the junction contained 3 bases not matched to a gene.

This clonotype was seen a handful of times. V is TRBV20-1 and J is TRBJ2-3; D possibly uses TRBD1 or TRBD2 (5 bases each). The CDR3 totals 15 residues. Between the trimmed V and J ends, which lost 2 bases and 7 bases, there was a span of 19 bases. Germline V lookup: CDR1 DFQATT, CDR2 SNEGSKA (reference sequence). CDR3 nucleotides: TGCAGTGCTAGACAAACGGGACCCACAGCCTATACGCAGTATTTT. Protein: CSARQTGPTAYTQYF.

This clonotype was recorded at least ten times. V usage is TRBV7-8 and J usage is TRBJ1-5; no definite D call. This CDR3 has 13 amino acids. CDR1 SGHVS and CDR2 FQNEAQ come from the germline V gene. The V end lost 5 bases, the J end lost 0 bases, and 5 bases lay between the germline ends. CDR3 nucleotides: TGTGCCAGCAGCAGTTATAGCAATCAGCCCCAGCATTTT. Protein: CASSSYSNQPQHF.

The table lists this clonotype with a few counts. The genes are TRBV6-1 and TRBJ1-2; 8 bases fit TRBD1. V was clipped by 7 bases and J by 4 bases; unmatched bases: 17. CDR3 length equals 17 residues. The germline gives CDR1 MNHNS, CDR2 SASEGT. Here the CDR3 reads CASTRLETGAQSYGYTF. The CDR3 DNA is TGTGCCAGCACCCGACTGGAGACAGGGGCCCAAAGCTATGGCTACACCTTC.

This clonotype came up many times. This chain connects TRBV5-8 to TRBJ2-1; possibly TRBD1 or TRBD2 for D (7 bases each). V lost 0 bases and J lost 1, with 11 bases in between. CDR1 is SGHTS, CDR2 YDEGEE, per germline. The CDR3 is 16 amino acids. The CDR3 DNA sequence: TGTGCCAGCAGCTTGGCAGGGGGGGGTTCCTACAATGAGCAGTTCTTC. Translated, it gives CASSLAGGGSYNEQFF.

Only a few counts were recorded for this clonotype. The chain joins TRBV6-1 to TRBJ1-3; D unclear. The CDR3 covers 15 residues. Germline CDR1 MNHNS, CDR2 SASEGT. Trimming stripped 3 bases from V and 2 bases from J, with 11 bases between. The CDR3 sequence: CASSEYGSAGNTIYF. DNA of the CDR3: TGTGCCAGCAGTGAGTATGGGAGCGCTGGAAACACCATATATTTT.

The chain links TRBV3-1 to TRBJ2-3; D may correspond to TRBD1 or TRBD2 (5 bases each). The ends were cut back, 4 bases at V and 10 bases at J, with 12 bases in the middle. The CDR3 runs to 12 residues. The germline CDR1 and CDR2 sequences are LGHDT and YNNKEL (reference sequence). The CDR3 DNA reads as TGTGCCAGCAGCCGGGACGCCGACGCGCAGTATTTT. Translated, it gives CASSRDADAQYF.

V gene TRBV5-6 combines with J gene TRBJ2-2, with D possibly matching TRBD1 (5 bases). Germline V gives CDR1 SGHDT, CDR2 YYEEEE. The germline V and J ends were trimmed by 2 bases and 3 bases, with 14 bases remaining between them. The CDR3 spans 16 residues. In DNA form, the CDR3 reads TGTGCCAGCAGCTTAATCACGACAGACGACACCGGGGAGCTGTTTTTT. Translated, it gives CASSLITTDDTGELFF.

The chain has TRBV5-6 and TRBJ2-1; 12 nucleotides match TRBD2. The length of the CDR3 is 16 residues. Germline V gene data show CDR1 as SGHDT and CDR2 as YYEEEE. J gave up 8 bases and V 0 bases, and 6 bases lay outside the gene matches. The DNA of the CDR3 is TGTGCCAGCAGCTTGGCCACTAGCGGGAGGATGCATGAGCAGTTCTTC. Protein sequence: CASSLATSGRMHEQFF.

This clonotype was seen more than once but under ten times. V usage is TRBV4-2 and J usage is TRBJ2-1; 13 positions match TRBD2. The CDR3 covers 17 residues. After removal of 0 bases from V and 5 bases from J, the junction contained 4 bases not matched to a gene. CDR1 is LGHNA and CDR2 is YNFKEQ in the germline V gene. CDR3 in DNA: TGTGCCAGCAGCCAAGACGGGACTAGCGGGAATAACAATGAGCAGTTCTTC. Translated, it gives CASSQDGTSGNNNEQFF.

The chain links TRBV6-2 or TRBV6-3 to TRBJ2-1; D remains unclear. Trimming took off 4 bases at V and 12 bases at J, with 10 bases between the two ends. Germline loops: CDR1 MNHEY, CDR2 SVGEGT. The CDR3 totals 11 residues. This CDR3 is CASSSRIAQFF. CDR3 nucleotides: TGTGCCAGCAGTTCCAGAATAGCGCAGTTCTTC.